This is a list of T cell receptor beta chains from one sample in a study of response to subunit inactivated influenza vaccine. TCRdb reanalysed the RT-PCR reads using MiXCR and keeps one entry per CDR3 protein. The sample carries about 700,000 distinct CDR3 sequences, around a sixth recorded once. The sequencing here drew on PBMCs from blood, taken approximately 12 days after vaccination. These receptors were obtained from a man aged 50 to 59 who received an inactivated influenza vaccine. Each CDR3 is given with its conserved first and last residue.

CDR3aa: CASRGGLGTGELFF; v_gene: TRBV7-6; j_gene: TRBJ2-2
CDR3aa: CASRRGLETDTQYF; v_gene: TRBV6-2/TRBV6-3; j_gene: TRBJ2-3
CDR3aa: CASSGPTNYNEQFF; v_gene: TRBV13; j_gene: TRBJ2-1
CDR3aa: CASSQETGTGNNSPLHF; v_gene: TRBV4-1; j_gene: TRBJ1-6
CDR3aa: CASILGRDNEQFF; v_gene: TRBV2; j_gene: TRBJ2-1
CDR3aa: CASKPKTSSYNSPLHF; v_gene: TRBV6-1; j_gene: TRBJ1-6
CDR3aa: CASSQHSGTGEYEQYF; v_gene: TRBV4-3; j_gene: TRBJ2-7
CDR3aa: CSAIRGWSNQPQHF; v_gene: TRBV20-1; j_gene: TRBJ1-5
CDR3aa: CASSYGDSKNIQYF; v_gene: TRBV6-2/TRBV6-3; j_gene: TRBJ2-4
CDR3aa: CASRPSGTVPYNEQFF; v_gene: TRBV28; j_gene: TRBJ2-1
CDR3aa: CASSSRGKGEQYF; v_gene: TRBV12-3/TRBV12-4; j_gene: TRBJ2-7
CDR3aa: CASSYSARAIEQYF; v_gene: TRBV6-2/TRBV6-3; j_gene: TRBJ2-7
CDR3aa: CASSGEGGSNQPQHF; v_gene: TRBV2; j_gene: TRBJ1-5
CDR3aa: CSARAAVYQGAHFVF; v_gene: TRBV20-1; j_gene: TRBJ1-4
CDR3aa: CASSQERLAGGWTDTQYF; v_gene: TRBV4-1; j_gene: TRBJ2-3
CDR3aa: CASSPWGGQLNTEAFF; v_gene: TRBV5-1; j_gene: TRBJ1-1
CDR3aa: CASSPPGGAGGELFF; v_gene: TRBV4-1; j_gene: TRBJ2-2
CDR3aa: CAWSPSGGRGETQYF; v_gene: TRBV30; j_gene: TRBJ2-5
CDR3aa: CSAGRPRGQFF; v_gene: TRBV20-1; j_gene: TRBJ2-1
CDR3aa: CASSELDGSAEYF; v_gene: TRBV6-1; j_gene: TRBJ2-7
CDR3aa: CASSPPGQGVDEQFF; v_gene: TRBV5-1; j_gene: TRBJ2-1
CDR3aa: CASSGPTSGRPSEQFF; v_gene: TRBV6-1; j_gene: TRBJ2-1
CDR3aa: CATSDSSGSGETQYF; v_gene: TRBV24-1; j_gene: TRBJ2-5
CDR3aa: CASSQDWRWRRMMTQYF; v_gene: TRBV4-3; j_gene: TRBJ2-5
CDR3aa: CASSPSVLSFTEAFF; v_gene: TRBV7-8; j_gene: TRBJ1-1
CDR3aa: CASSDPSGTFTDTHYF; v_gene: TRBV25-1; j_gene: TRBJ2-3
CDR3aa: CASSLTSGRSYEQYF; v_gene: TRBV18; j_gene: TRBJ2-7
CDR3aa: CASRNDKGNTEAFF; v_gene: TRBV7-9; j_gene: TRBJ1-1
CDR3aa: CASSLVGRREQFF; v_gene: TRBV7-8; j_gene: TRBJ2-1
CDR3aa: CASSQEWGGGYTF; v_gene: TRBV4-1; j_gene: TRBJ1-2
CDR3aa: CSARPETGGRNSPLHF; v_gene: TRBV20-1; j_gene: TRBJ1-6
CDR3aa: CATSDSTTGPAQYF; v_gene: TRBV24-1; j_gene: TRBJ2-3
CDR3aa: CSARDLRRAGDVTTQYF; v_gene: TRBV20-1; j_gene: TRBJ2-3
CDR3aa: CASSPLTSSRWNEQFF; v_gene: TRBV7-9; j_gene: TRBJ2-1
CDR3aa: CASSLLGGGETQYF; v_gene: TRBV7-9; j_gene: TRBJ2-5
CDR3aa: CAISWDRSEQYF; v_gene: TRBV10-3; j_gene: TRBJ2-7
CDR3aa: CASSQARTVSGNTIYF; v_gene: TRBV3-1; j_gene: TRBJ1-3
CDR3aa: CASSSLTNEQFF; v_gene: TRBV7-9; j_gene: TRBJ2-1
CDR3aa: CASRGQALQETQYF; v_gene: TRBV12-3/TRBV12-4; j_gene: TRBJ2-5
CDR3aa: CSASWPDHYGYTF; v_gene: TRBV20-1; j_gene: TRBJ1-2
CDR3aa: CASSIRESGVGGYTF; v_gene: TRBV19; j_gene: TRBJ1-2
CDR3aa: CASSLGGLTTEAFF; v_gene: TRBV5-1; j_gene: TRBJ1-1
CDR3aa: CAWSVVGNTEAFF; v_gene: TRBV30; j_gene: TRBJ1-1
CDR3aa: CATSRDDTGANVLTF; v_gene: TRBV15; j_gene: TRBJ2-6
CDR3aa: CASGFPGTRPNEQFF; v_gene: TRBV6-2/TRBV6-3; j_gene: TRBJ2-1
CDR3aa: CASSQDLGGREVSPLHF; v_gene: TRBV4-2; j_gene: TRBJ1-6
CDR3aa: CASSQSMTDTQYF; v_gene: TRBV3-1; j_gene: TRBJ2-3
CDR3aa: CASSSYMKSVSYEQYF; v_gene: TRBV28; j_gene: TRBJ2-7
CDR3aa: CASSGTYQETQYF; v_gene: TRBV3-1; j_gene: TRBJ2-5
CDR3aa: CASSPDWINEQFF; v_gene: TRBV6-2/TRBV6-3; j_gene: TRBJ2-1
CDR3aa: CASSLYRGSYNEQFF; v_gene: TRBV12-3/TRBV12-4; j_gene: TRBJ2-1
CDR3aa: CSARTPGQGAYEQYF; v_gene: TRBV20-1; j_gene: TRBJ2-7
CDR3aa: CASSEDRAESDEQFF; v_gene: TRBV18; j_gene: TRBJ2-1
CDR3aa: CSAPFGGVRLNEQFF; v_gene: TRBV20-1; j_gene: TRBJ2-1
CDR3aa: CASSKSGRVGTDTQYF; v_gene: TRBV7-9; j_gene: TRBJ2-3
CDR3aa: CAWTRTEEMREQYF; v_gene: TRBV30; j_gene: TRBJ2-7
CDR3aa: CASSYGLAGGSYEQYF; v_gene: TRBV6-2/TRBV6-3; j_gene: TRBJ2-7
CDR3aa: CASSLSGDTDYEQYF; v_gene: TRBV28; j_gene: TRBJ2-7
CDR3aa: CSARDLVGGIETQYF; v_gene: TRBV20-1; j_gene: TRBJ2-5